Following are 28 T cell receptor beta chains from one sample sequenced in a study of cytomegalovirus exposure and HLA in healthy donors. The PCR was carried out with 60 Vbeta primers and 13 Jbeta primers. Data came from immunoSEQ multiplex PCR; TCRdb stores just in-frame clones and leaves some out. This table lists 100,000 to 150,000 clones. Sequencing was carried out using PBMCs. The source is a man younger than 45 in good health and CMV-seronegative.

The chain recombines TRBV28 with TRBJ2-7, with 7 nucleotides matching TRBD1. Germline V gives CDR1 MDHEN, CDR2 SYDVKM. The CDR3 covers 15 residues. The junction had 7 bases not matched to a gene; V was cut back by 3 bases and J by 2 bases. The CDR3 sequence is CASSLGRQGPYEQYF. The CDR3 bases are TGTGCCAGCAGTTTGGGGAGACAGGGCCCCTACGAGCAGTACTTC.

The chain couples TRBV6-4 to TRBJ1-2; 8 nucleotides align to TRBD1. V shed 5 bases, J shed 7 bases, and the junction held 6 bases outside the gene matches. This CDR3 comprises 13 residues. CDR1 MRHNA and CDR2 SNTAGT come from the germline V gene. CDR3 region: CASSPTGAGGYTF. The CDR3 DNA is TGTGCCAGCAGTCCGACAGGGGCAGGTGGCTACACCTTC.

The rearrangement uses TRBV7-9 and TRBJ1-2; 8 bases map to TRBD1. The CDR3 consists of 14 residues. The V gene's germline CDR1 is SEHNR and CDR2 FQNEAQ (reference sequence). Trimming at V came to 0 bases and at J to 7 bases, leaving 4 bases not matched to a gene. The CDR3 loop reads CASSLADGTGGYTF. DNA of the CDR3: TGTGCCAGCAGCTTAGCCGATGGGACAGGTGGCTACACCTTC.

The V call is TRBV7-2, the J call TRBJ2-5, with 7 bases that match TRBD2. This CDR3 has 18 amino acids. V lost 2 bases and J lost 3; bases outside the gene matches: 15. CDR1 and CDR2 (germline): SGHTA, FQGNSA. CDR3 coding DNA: TGTGCCAGCAGCTTACCTCATAAGGCCAGGACTAGTAAAGAGACCCAGTACTTC. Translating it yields CASSLPHKARTSKETQYF.

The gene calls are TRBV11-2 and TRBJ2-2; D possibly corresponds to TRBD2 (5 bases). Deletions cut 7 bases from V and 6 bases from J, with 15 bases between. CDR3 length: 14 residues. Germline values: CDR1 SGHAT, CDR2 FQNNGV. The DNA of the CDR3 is TGTGCCAGCACCTTGAGAGGGTGGGCCGGGGAGCTGTTTTTT. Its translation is CASTLRGWAGELFF.

The CDR3 DNA reads TGTGCCAGCAGCCTTACGGTGAACACTGAAGCTTTCTTT. Its protein is CASSLTVNTEAFF. The chain links TRBV14 to TRBJ1-1; D uncertain. From germline, CDR1 is SGHDN and CDR2 FVKESK. The CDR3 is 13 residues long. V lost 4 bases and J lost 0, with 6 bases in between.

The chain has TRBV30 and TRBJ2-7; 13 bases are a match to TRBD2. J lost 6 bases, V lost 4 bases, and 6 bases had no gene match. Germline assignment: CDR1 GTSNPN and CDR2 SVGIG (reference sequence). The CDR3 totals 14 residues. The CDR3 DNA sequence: TGTGCCTGGAAAGCGACTAGCGGGAGGAGCGAGCAGTACTTC. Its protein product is CAWKATSGRSEQYF.

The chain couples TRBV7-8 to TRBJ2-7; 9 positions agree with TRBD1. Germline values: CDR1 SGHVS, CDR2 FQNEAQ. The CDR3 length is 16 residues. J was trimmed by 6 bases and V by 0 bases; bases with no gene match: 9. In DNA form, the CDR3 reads TGTGCCAGCAGCTTAGCATCCACCGGGACAGGGAGCGAGCAGTACTTC. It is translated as CASSLASTGTGSEQYF. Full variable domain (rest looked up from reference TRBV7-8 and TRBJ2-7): GAGVSQSPRYKVAKRGQDVALRCDPISGHVSLFWYQQALGQGPEFLTYFQNEAQLDKSGLPSDRFFAERPEGSVSTLKIQRTQQEDSAVYLCASSLASTGTGSEQYFGPGTRLTVT.

Here the CDR3 reads CSVDSRNGYTF. CDR3 DNA: TGCAGCGTTGATAGCAGAAACGGCTACACCTTC. V gene TRBV29-1 combines with J gene TRBJ1-2, with no clear D. The CDR3 has 11 residues. V was clipped by 3 bases and J by 8 bases, with 10 bases between them. Per germline, CDR1 SQVTM and CDR2 ANQGSEA.

The CDR3 DNA sequence: TGTGCCAGCAGTTCGGGACAGGCTCCCTACGAGCAGTACTTC. It specifies CASSSGQAPYEQYF. The chain joins TRBV28 to TRBJ2-7; TRBD1 matches 8 bases. CDR3 size: 14 residues. Germline assignment: CDR1 MDHEN and CDR2 SYDVKM. Germline trimming cut 4 bases from V and 2 bases from J; bases unmatched to any gene: 4.

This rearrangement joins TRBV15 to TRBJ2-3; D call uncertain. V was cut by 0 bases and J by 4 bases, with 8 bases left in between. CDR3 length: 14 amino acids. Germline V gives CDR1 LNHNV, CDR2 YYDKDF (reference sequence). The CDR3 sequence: CATSRDQNADTQYF. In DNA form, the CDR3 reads TGTGCCACCAGCAGAGACCAAAATGCAGATACGCAGTATTTT.

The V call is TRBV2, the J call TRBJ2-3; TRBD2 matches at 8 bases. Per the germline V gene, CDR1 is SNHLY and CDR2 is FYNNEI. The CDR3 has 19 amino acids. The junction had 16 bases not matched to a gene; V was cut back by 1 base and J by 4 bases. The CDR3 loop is CASSEVRGRTSRGADTQYF. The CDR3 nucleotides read TGTGCCAGCAGTGAAGTCCGGGGTAGGACTAGCCGGGGCGCAGATACGCAGTATTTT.

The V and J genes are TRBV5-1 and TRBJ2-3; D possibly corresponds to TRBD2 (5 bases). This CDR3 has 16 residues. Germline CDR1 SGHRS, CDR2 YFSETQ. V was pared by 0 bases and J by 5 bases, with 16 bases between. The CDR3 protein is CASSLGVAAAGDTQYF. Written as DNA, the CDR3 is TGCGCCAGCAGCTTGGGGGTAGCCGCGGCGGGAGATACGCAGTATTTT. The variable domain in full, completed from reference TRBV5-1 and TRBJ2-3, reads KAGVTQTPRYLIKTRGQQVTLSCSPISGHRSVSWYQQTPGQGLQFLFEYFSETQRNKGNFPGRFSGRQFSNSRSEMNVSTLELGDSALYLCASSLGVAAAGDTQYFGPGTRLTVL.

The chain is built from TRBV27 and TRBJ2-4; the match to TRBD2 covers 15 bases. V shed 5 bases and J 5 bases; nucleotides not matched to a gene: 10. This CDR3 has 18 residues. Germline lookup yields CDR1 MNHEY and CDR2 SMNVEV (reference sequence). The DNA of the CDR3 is TGTGCCAGCAGTCATTTAATGGGACTAGCGGGAGGAGAAAACATTCAGTACTTC. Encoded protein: CASSHLMGLAGGENIQYF.

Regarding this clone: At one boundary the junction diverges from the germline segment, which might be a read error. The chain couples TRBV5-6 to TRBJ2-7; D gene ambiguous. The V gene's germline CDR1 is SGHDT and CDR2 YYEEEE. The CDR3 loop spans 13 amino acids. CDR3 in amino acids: CASSLPVSYERYF. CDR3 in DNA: TGTGCCAGCAGCTTGCCAGTCTCCTACGAGCGGTACTTC.

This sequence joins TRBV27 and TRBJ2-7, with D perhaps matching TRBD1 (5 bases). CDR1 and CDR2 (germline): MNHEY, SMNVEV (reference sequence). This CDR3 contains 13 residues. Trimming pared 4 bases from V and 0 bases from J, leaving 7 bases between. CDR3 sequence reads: CASSYRSSYEQYF. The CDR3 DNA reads TGTGCCAGCAGTTACAGGAGCTCCTACGAGCAGTACTTC.

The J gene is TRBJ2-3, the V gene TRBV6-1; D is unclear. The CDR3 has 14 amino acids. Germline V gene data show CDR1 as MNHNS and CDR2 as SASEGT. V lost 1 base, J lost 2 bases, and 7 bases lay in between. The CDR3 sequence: CASSEGEVTDTQYF. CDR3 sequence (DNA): TGTGCCAGCAGTGAAGGCGAGGTCACAGATACGCAGTATTTT.

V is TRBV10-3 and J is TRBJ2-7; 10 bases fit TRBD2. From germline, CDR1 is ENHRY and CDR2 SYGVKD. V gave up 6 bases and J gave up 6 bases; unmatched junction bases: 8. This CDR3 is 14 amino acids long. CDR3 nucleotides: TGTGCCATCAGAGCGGGAGGGGGTGTCGGCGAGCAGTACTTC. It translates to CAIRAGGGVGEQYF.

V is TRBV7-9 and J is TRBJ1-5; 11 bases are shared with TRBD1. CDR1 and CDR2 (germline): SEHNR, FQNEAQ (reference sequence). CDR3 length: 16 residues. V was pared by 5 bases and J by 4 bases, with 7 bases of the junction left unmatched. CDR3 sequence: CASSGLGTGGNQPQHF. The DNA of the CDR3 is TGTGCCAGCAGCGGCTTAGGGACAGGGGGAAATCAGCCCCAGCATTTT. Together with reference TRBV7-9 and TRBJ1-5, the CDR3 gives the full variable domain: DTGVSQNPRHKITKRGQNVTFRCDPISEHNRLYWYRQTLGQGPEFLTYFQNEAQLEKSRLLSDRFSAERPKGSFSTLEIQRTEQGDSAMYLCASSGLGTGGNQPQHFGDGTRLSIL.

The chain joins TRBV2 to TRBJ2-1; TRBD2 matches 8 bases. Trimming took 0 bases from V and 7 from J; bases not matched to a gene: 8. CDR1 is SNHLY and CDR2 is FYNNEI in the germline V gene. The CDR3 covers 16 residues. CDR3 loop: CASSEAGLVTENEQFF. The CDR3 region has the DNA TGTGCCAGCAGTGAAGCGGGACTAGTGACCGAAAATGAGCAGTTCTTC.

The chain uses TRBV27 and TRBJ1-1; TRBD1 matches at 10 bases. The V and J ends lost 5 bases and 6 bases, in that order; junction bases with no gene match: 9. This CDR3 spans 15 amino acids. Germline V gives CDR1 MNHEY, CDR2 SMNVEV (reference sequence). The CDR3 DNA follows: TGTGCCAGCAGTCCGGAGACAGGGGGCGTCTCTGAAGCTTTCTTT. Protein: CASSPETGGVSEAFF.

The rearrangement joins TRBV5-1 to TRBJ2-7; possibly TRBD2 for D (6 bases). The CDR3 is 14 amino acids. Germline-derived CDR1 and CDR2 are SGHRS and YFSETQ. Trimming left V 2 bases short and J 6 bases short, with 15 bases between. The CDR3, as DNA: TGCGCCAGCAGCTTCCACGAGCGGGTAAGCGAGCAGTACTTC. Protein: CASSFHERVSEQYF.

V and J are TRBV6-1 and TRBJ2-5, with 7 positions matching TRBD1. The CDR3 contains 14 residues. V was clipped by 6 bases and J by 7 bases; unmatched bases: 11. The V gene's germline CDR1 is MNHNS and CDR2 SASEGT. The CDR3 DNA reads TGTGCCAGCAGGGAGACAGGGAGTTCGGGGACCCAGTACTTC. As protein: CASRETGSSGTQYF.

The CDR3 region has the DNA TGCGCCAGCAGCTTCGGTGGGGGGGACAATCAGCCCCAGCATTTT. It codes for CASSFGGGDNQPQHF. The genes are TRBV5-1 and TRBJ1-5; tentatively, D is TRBD1 (5 bases). This CDR3 is built from 15 residues. The ends were cut back, 2 bases at V and 3 bases at J, with 12 bases in the middle. Germline CDR1 is SGHRS and CDR2 is YFSETQ.

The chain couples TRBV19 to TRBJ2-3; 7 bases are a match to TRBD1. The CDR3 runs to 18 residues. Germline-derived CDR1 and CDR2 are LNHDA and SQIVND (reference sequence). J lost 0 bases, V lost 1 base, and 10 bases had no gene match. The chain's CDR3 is CASSIGGTALPSTDTQYF. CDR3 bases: TGTGCCAGTAGTATAGGGGGGACAGCACTACCTAGCACAGATACGCAGTATTTT.

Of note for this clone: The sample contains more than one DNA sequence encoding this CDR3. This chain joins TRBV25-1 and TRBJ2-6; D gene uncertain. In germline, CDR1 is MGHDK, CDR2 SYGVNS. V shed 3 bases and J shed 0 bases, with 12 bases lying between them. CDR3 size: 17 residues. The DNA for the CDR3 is TGTGCCAGCAGTGACCCAGGCAATCGCTCTGGGGCCAACGTCCTGACTTTC. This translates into CASSDPGNRSGANVLTF.

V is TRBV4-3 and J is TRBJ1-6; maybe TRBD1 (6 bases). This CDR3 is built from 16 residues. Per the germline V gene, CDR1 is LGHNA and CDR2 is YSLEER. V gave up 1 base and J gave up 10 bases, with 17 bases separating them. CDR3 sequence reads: CASSQGTGQPESPLHF. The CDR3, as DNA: TGCGCCAGCAGCCAAGGAACAGGGCAACCGGAGTCACCCCTCCACTTT.

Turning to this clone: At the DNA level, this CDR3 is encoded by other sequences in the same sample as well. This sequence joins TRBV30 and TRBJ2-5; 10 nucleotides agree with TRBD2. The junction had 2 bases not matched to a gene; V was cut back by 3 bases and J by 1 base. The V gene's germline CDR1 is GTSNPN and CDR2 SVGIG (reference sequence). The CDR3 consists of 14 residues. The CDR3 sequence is CAWRLAGTQETQYF. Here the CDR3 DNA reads TGTGCCTGGAGACTAGCGGGGACCCAAGAGACCCAGTACTTC. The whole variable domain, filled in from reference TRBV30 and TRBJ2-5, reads SQTIHQWPATLVQPVGSPLSLECTVEGTSNPNLYWYRQAAGRGLQLLFYSVGIGQISSEVPQNLSASRPQDRQFILSSKKLLLSDSGFYLCAWRLAGTQETQYFGPGTRLLVL.